The 13 T cell receptor beta chains presented below share a single source sample, sequenced in a study of Ad26.COV2.S vaccination and SARS-CoV-2 variants. TCRdb keeps only in-frame clones here, not all; method: immunoSEQ multiplex PCR. The sample includes approximately 460,000 clones, about nine tenths of them seen just once. Described treatment: around 19 received Ad26.COV2.S at low or high dose, single or two shots; five or six received placebo; per-sample allocation not given. On day 63 after the first injection, vaccine and placebo recipients gave samples. The sequencing used peripheral blood, collected in a trial of Ad26.COV2.S vaccine versus placebo. The receptors were sampled from a person aged 18-65 years who received the Ad26.COV2.S COVID-19 vaccine or a placebo.

The sample holds one count of this clone. V is TRBV7-9 and J is TRBJ2-5, with D tentatively TRBD2 (6 bases). Trimming left V 3 bases short and J 7 bases short, with 15 bases between. CDR3 length equals 14 residues. CDR1 is SEHNR and CDR2 is FQNEAQ in the germline V gene (reference sequence). The CDR3 DNA is TGTGCCAGCAGCTTTCTTAAGGTGGAGGGGACCCAGTACTTC. It codes for CASSFLKVEGTQYF.

This clone was recorded only once. The rearrangement uses TRBV10-3 and TRBJ1-1, with unresolved D. Trimming cost V 4 bases and J 1 base, with 13 bases left between them. This CDR3 has 15 amino acids. Germline CDR1 reads ENHRY; CDR2 reads SYGVKD. CDR3 in DNA: TGTGCCATCAGTGTAAATGGCGGAGGGAACACTGAAGCTTTCTTT. It is translated as CAISVNGGGNTEAFF.

The V call is TRBV3-1 (or the pseudogene TRBV3-2), the J call TRBJ2-5; 9 nucleotides align to TRBD1. J lost 4 bases, V lost 1 base, and 4 bases had no gene match. This CDR3 has 15 amino acids. Germline V lookup: CDR1 LGHDT, CDR2 YNNKEL (reference sequence). CDR3 nucleotide sequence: TGTGCCAGCAGCCAAGCGGGACAGGGCCCAGAGACCCAGTACTTC. This sequence encodes CASSQAGQGPETQYF.

This chain connects TRBV20-1 to TRBJ1-5; the D is unclear. This CDR3 is 12 amino acids long. V was pared by 3 bases and J by 6 bases, with 9 bases between. CDR1 is DFQATT and CDR2 is SNEGSKA in the germline V gene (reference sequence). The CDR3 is CSASPGGQPQHF. DNA for the CDR3: TGCAGTGCTAGTCCGGGAGGTCAGCCCCAGCATTTT.

The chain employs TRBV6-5 and TRBJ1-3; the D is unclear. The V gene's germline CDR1 is MNHEY and CDR2 SVGAGI. Trimming left V 0 bases short and J 4 bases short, with 13 bases between. The CDR3 spans 16 residues. CDR3 bases: TGTGCCAGCAGTTACTCGATACAGACGAAAGGAAACACCATATATTTT. It translates to CASSYSIQTKGNTIYF.

The chain has TRBV5-8 and TRBJ1-1; no firm D call. V lost 0 bases and J lost 4, with 13 bases in between. This CDR3 contains 15 residues. Germline assignment: CDR1 SGHTS and CDR2 YDEGEE. CDR3 nucleotide sequence: TGTGCCAGCAGCTTGGCCGGAGGGCTGAGCACTGAAGCTTTCTTT. It yields the protein CASSLAGGLSTEAFF.

The V gene is TRBV18, the J gene TRBJ1-1; 11 bases are shared with TRBD1. The CDR3 covers 15 residues. From germline, CDR1 is KGHSH and CDR2 LQKENI. J gave up 1 base and V 6 bases, and 4 bases lay outside the gene matches. CDR3 in amino acids: CASSRGQGANTEAFF. CDR3 bases: TGTGCCAGCTCCCGCGGACAGGGGGCGAACACTGAAGCTTTCTTT.

V gene TRBV7-2 combines with J gene TRBJ1-1; D gene ambiguous. The CDR3 consists of 13 residues. The germline V gene encodes CDR1 SGHTA and CDR2 FQGNSA. V was shortened by 3 bases and J by 5 bases, with 10 bases between the two germline ends. CDR3 nucleotides: TGTGCCAGCAGCTTTATTGAGGGAACTGAAGCTTTCTTT. Translation: CASSFIEGTEAFF.

This chain links TRBV5-1 with TRBJ1-3; weak D call: TRBD1 (6 bases). V lost 4 bases, J lost 2 bases, and 19 bases lay in between. This CDR3 contains 17 residues. The germline CDR1 and CDR2 sequences are SGHRS and YFSETQ. In DNA form, the CDR3 reads TGCGCCAGCAGCCCACAAATCGGGGGCGGCCCTGGAAACACCATATATTTT. Its protein is CASSPQIGGGPGNTIYF.

The rearrangement joins TRBV19 to TRBJ2-3; 7 positions agree with TRBD2. The germline V gene encodes CDR1 LNHDA and CDR2 SQIVND (reference sequence). CDR3 length equals 13 residues. V was clipped by 2 bases and J by 9 bases; unmatched bases: 5. CDR3 amino acids: CASSISGEATQYF. The CDR3 coding sequence is TGTGCCAGTAGTATAAGCGGGGAGGCCACGCAGTATTTT.

The rearrangement joins TRBV27 to TRBJ2-7; the match to TRBD2 covers 7 bases. The CDR3 is 11 amino acids. Germline V gene data show CDR1 as MNHEY and CDR2 as SMNVEV (reference sequence). V shed 10 bases, J shed 2 bases, and the junction held 2 bases outside the gene matches. The CDR3 coding sequence is TGTGCCACCGGGACTACCTACGAGCAGTACTTC. The encoded protein is CATGTTYEQYF.

The chain links TRBV19 to TRBJ2-7; the D gene is possibly TRBD2 (5 bases). V lost 6 bases and J lost 2, with 23 bases in between. From germline, CDR1 is LNHDA and CDR2 SQIVND (reference sequence). The CDR3 contains 17 residues. CDR3: CASSPSSGIARPYEQYF. CDR3 nucleotides: TGTGCCAGTAGCCCCTCGTCTGGAATAGCGCGACCCTACGAGCAGTACTTC.

This clone has a single count. This chain uses TRBV6-5 with TRBJ1-2; tentatively, D is TRBD1 (6 bases). V dropped 5 bases and J dropped 4 bases, with 11 bases sitting between them. The CDR3 length is 13 residues. Germline CDR1 is MNHEY and CDR2 is SVGAGI. The CDR3 DNA follows: TGTGCCAGCAGTCCGACGACAGGCTATGGCTACACCTTC. Protein: CASSPTTGYGYTF.